Presented here are 18 T cell receptor beta chains from one specimen sequenced in a study of regulatory T cells in long-lasting Graves disease. Time point in this sample: persistent/refractory GD, antithyroid drugs over 5 years with positive TRAb. From RNA extracted from PBMCs, the TCR library was made. Building of the TCR beta libraries involved iRepertoire HTBI primers and Arm-PCR of CDR3 regions. MiXCR, applied by TCRdb to the multiplex PCR reads, yields one record per CDR3 protein. The sample has under 450,000 distinct CDR3 sequences; 20% to 25% are singletons. The sample consisted of peripheral blood mononuclear cells (PBMCs), taken when the disease was refractory, from a patient treated with antithyroid drugs. Receptor source: a female donor with Graves disease.

This clonotype was detected many times. V usage is TRBV28 and J usage is TRBJ1-1; D unclear. There are 13 residues in the CDR3. CDR1 MDHEN and CDR2 SYDVKM come from the germline V gene. Trimming pared 4 bases from V and 4 bases from J, leaving 10 bases between. The CDR3 bases are TGTGCCAGCAGTTATATCGGTAGCACTGAAGCTTTCTTT. This encodes CASSYIGSTEAFF.

In its sample, this clonotype was seen a few times. CDR3 protein: CASSLHKGSSYEQYF. CDR3 bases: TGCGCCAGCAGCTTGCATAAAGGGTCATCCTACGAGCAGTACTTC. The chain employs TRBV5-1 and TRBJ2-7; D uncertain. The CDR3 totals 15 residues. The ends were cut back, 1 base at V and 1 base at J, with 12 bases in the middle. Germline CDR1 and CDR2: SGHRS and YFSETQ.

The chain has TRBV5-1 and TRBJ1-1, with D unclear. The V end lost 2 bases, the J end lost 1 base, and 9 bases lay between the germline ends. Germline CDR1 SGHRS, CDR2 YFSETQ. CDR3 length: 14 amino acids. CDR3 loop: CASSFESQNTEAFF. DNA of the CDR3: TGCGCCAGCAGCTTTGAATCACAGAACACTGAAGCTTTCTTT.

The rearrangement uses TRBV12-3 or TRBV12-4 and TRBJ1-5; D may be TRBD1 (6 bases). This CDR3 is built from 14 residues. The V and J ends lost 3 bases and 5 bases respectively, with 11 bases between them. The CDR3 region is CASSFLSGDQPQHF. CDR3 bases: TGTGCCAGCAGTTTCCTGTCAGGGGATCAGCCCCAGCATTTT.

This clonotype has a handful of counts. The chain uses TRBV10-2 and TRBJ2-3; possible D gene TRBD2, 6 bases. Trimming left V 2 bases short and J 5 bases short, with 14 bases between. CDR3 length equals 15 residues. Germline CDR1 and CDR2: WSHSY and SAAADI. The chain's CDR3 is CASSETTGVGDTQYF. For the CDR3, the DNA is TGCGCCAGCAGTGAGACGACGGGAGTAGGAGATACGCAGTATTTT.

This clonotype was observed many times. This chain connects TRBV30 to TRBJ2-5; D not resolved. The V gene lost 1 base and the J gene lost 3 bases, with 3 bases spanning the gap. The CDR3 sequence is 11 residues long. Germline V CDR1 and CDR2: GTSNPN, SVGIG (reference sequence). The CDR3 spells CAWSGEETQYF. The DNA of the CDR3 is TGTGCCTGGAGTGGGGAAGAGACCCAGTACTTC.

This clonotype has at least ten counts. The chain links TRBV28 to TRBJ2-7; the match to TRBD2 covers 13 bases. V trimming: 6 bases; J trimming: 3 bases; junction bases outside the gene matches: 8. The CDR3 consists of 16 residues. Germline V gene data show CDR1 as MDHEN and CDR2 as SYDVKM. CDR3 region: CASRHFGTSGDYEQYF. The CDR3 DNA reads as TGTGCCAGCAGGCACTTCGGGACTAGCGGGGACTACGAGCAGTACTTC.

This clonotype showed up many times. The chain recombines TRBV28 with TRBJ2-2, with D hard to call. Germline-derived CDR1 and CDR2 are MDHEN and SYDVKM. Trimming removed 3 bases at V and 7 bases at J, with 9 bases between. This CDR3 is 13 amino acids long. CDR3 sequence reads: CASSFPPVGELFF. Written as DNA, the CDR3 is TGTGCCAGCAGTTTCCCTCCTGTCGGGGAGCTGTTTTTT.

This clonotype was detected only a few times. The rearrangement joins TRBV30 to TRBJ2-7, with TRBD1 matching over 7 bases. This CDR3 is built from 13 residues. Germline V gene data show CDR1 as GTSNPN and CDR2 as SVGIG (reference sequence). V was pared by 3 bases and J by 3 bases, with 5 bases of the junction left unmatched. The CDR3 nucleotides read TGTGCCTGGAGCGGGACAGCACTCTACGAGCAGTACTTC. Translation: CAWSGTALYEQYF.

This clonotype was seen repeatedly, ten times or more. This chain links TRBV7-2 with TRBJ1-6, with a possible D match to TRBD1 (5 bases). The V and J ends lost 1 base and 6 bases respectively, with 10 bases between them. CDR1 SGHTA and CDR2 FQGNSA come from the germline V gene. This CDR3 region has 15 residues. The CDR3 nucleotides are TGTGCCAGCAGCTTAGGATCGGGACCTAATTCACCCCTCCACTTT. Protein product: CASSLGSGPNSPLHF.

This clonotype was detected ten times or more. V is TRBV12-3 or TRBV12-4 and J is TRBJ2-7; 10 bases agree with TRBD1. Germline trimming cut 3 bases from V and 2 bases from J; bases unmatched to any gene: 4. The length of the CDR3 is 15 residues. CDR3 protein: CASSFGQGEAYEQYF. The CDR3 DNA is TGTGCCAGCAGTTTCGGACAGGGGGAAGCCTACGAGCAGTACTTC.

The CDR3 spells CASSYGRAGDQPQHF. CDR3 sequence (DNA): TGTGCCAGCAGTTACGGGAGGGCAGGAGATCAGCCCCAGCATTTT. J is TRBJ1-5 and V is TRBV27, with D hard to call. V gave up 4 bases and J gave up 5 bases, with 15 bases separating them. CDR3 size: 15 residues. CDR1 MNHEY and CDR2 SMNVEV come from the germline V gene (reference sequence).

V gene TRBV11-2 combines with J gene TRBJ2-7; 7 bases are a match to TRBD2. This CDR3 contains 16 residues. V shed 5 bases, J shed 0 bases, and the junction held 10 bases outside the gene matches. Germline-derived CDR1 and CDR2 are SGHAT and FQNNGV. The CDR3 DNA reads TGTGCCAGCAGCAATAATCCAAAGCGGGACTCCTACGAGCAGTACTTC. This encodes CASSNNPKRDSYEQYF.

Details on this clonotype: This may be a read error, as it is one base from a much larger clone. The chain uses TRBV6-5 and TRBJ2-7, with D perhaps being TRBD1 or TRBD2 (5 bases each). The CDR3 is 12 amino acids. Germline CDR1 reads MNHEY; CDR2 reads SVGAGI. The CDR3 here is CASSYDRRERYF. The CDR3 DNA reads as TGTGCCAGCAGTTACGACAGAAGGGAGCGGTACTTC.

In this sample, this clonotype turned up a few times. CDR3 sequence reads: CASSRLGRRGVDEQYF. For the CDR3, the DNA is TGTGCCAGCAGTCGACTCGGACGGAGAGGGGTCGACGAGCAGTACTTC. The chain couples TRBV7-9 to TRBJ2-7, with D perhaps being TRBD1 or TRBD2 (5 bases each). Per germline, CDR1 SEHNR and CDR2 FQNEAQ (reference sequence). The CDR3 sequence is 16 residues long. V shed 6 bases and J shed 5 bases, with 23 bases lying between them.

This clonotype was observed a few times. This sequence joins TRBV6-2 or TRBV6-3 and TRBJ1-3; D is undetermined. The CDR3 spans 14 residues. The V and J ends lost 2 bases and 2 bases respectively, with 7 bases between them. Germline V gives CDR1 MNHEY, CDR2 SVGEGT. CDR3 coding DNA: TGTGCCAGCAGTTACGCGGATCCTGGAAACACCATATATTTT. Encoded protein: CASSYADPGNTIYF.

The rearrangement joins TRBV20-1 to TRBJ2-3; TRBD2 aligns across 8 bases. CDR3 size: 15 residues. The germline V gene has CDR1 DFQATT and CDR2 SNEGSKA (reference sequence). The J segment lost 1 base and the V segment lost 3 bases, leaving 6 bases of the junction unmatched. In DNA form, the CDR3 reads TGCAGTGCTAGTTGGCGAGCGGGAGGCACAGATACGCAGTATTTT. Protein: CSASWRAGGTDTQYF.

This clonotype was picked up a small number of times. The J gene is TRBJ2-1, the V gene TRBV7-9; perhaps TRBD1 as D (6 bases). V was pared by 5 bases and J by 4 bases, with 9 bases between. Germline V gives CDR1 SEHNR, CDR2 FQNEAQ (reference sequence). The CDR3 contains 13 residues. The CDR3 DNA reads TGTGCCAGCAGCGTACAGGGTTACAATGAGCAGTTCTTC. Its protein product is CASSVQGYNEQFF.